A selection of T cell receptor beta chains follows, all from one sample in a study of blood T cells in healthy people across ages. TCRdb processed the 5' RACE reads anew with MiXCR; each CDR3 protein has one entry. The table lists 1,300,000 or so distinct CDR3 sequences, roughly 64% of them singletons. Sequenced input: blood. The receptor source for this set is a man younger than 35 in good health. Each CDR3 is given with its conserved first and last residue. A D gene is named only where the DNA matches it firmly. Clone size appears in some rows only: once, few, many, or a class for an expanded clone.

V gene,clone size,J gene,D gene,CDR3 DNA,CDR3 protein
TRBV10-3,-,TRBJ2-7,-,TGTGCCATCAGGGGGACGGGACCCTCTTACGAGCAGTACTTC,CAIRGTGPSYEQYF
TRBV6-4,-,TRBJ2-3,-,TGTGCCAGCAGTGACCCCCGGGCCGGGGAAAAGGATACGCAGTATTTT,CASSDPRAGEKDTQYF
TRBV21-1,-,TRBJ1-1,-,TGTGCCAGCAGCAAAGGGGGGGGAAACACTGAAGCTTTCTTT,CASSKGGGNTEAFF
TRBV12-3/TRBV12-4,few,TRBJ2-4,-,TGTGCCAGCACCGACACGGCTAAAAACATTCAGTACTTC,CASTDTAKNIQYF
TRBV6-5,-,TRBJ2-3,TRBD2,TGTGCCAGCAGTTACTCGATGCTAGCGGGAGGTGTTGACACAGATACGCAGTATTTT,CASSYSMLAGGVDTDTQYF
TRBV5-1,few,TRBJ2-7,TRBD2,TGCGCCAGCAGCTTGGAAGGGACTAGCGGGGGGTACGACGAGCAGTACTTC,CASSLEGTSGGYDEQYF
TRBV3-1,-,TRBJ2-6,-,TGTGCCGCGGGTGTGCGACAGGCGACCTCTGGGGCCAACGTCCTGACTTTC,CAAGVRQATSGANVLTF
TRBV2,-,TRBJ1-2,-,TGTGCCAGCGGCGGGCGAGCAGGGTGGAACTATGGCTACACCTTC,CASGGRAGWNYGYTF
TRBV12-3/TRBV12-4,few,TRBJ2-7,-,TGTGCCAGCAGCCGCACCCGCTCCTACGAGCAGTACTTC,CASSRTRSYEQYF
TRBV27,few,TRBJ2-7,-,TGTGCCAGCGGACCACAGGGAATGGGTTACGAGCAGTACTTC,CASGPQGMGYEQYF
TRBV9,once,TRBJ2-1,-,TGTGCCAGCAGCGTAGTTGGCGGGGCCCCCAATGAGCAGTTCTTC,CASSVVGGAPNEQFF
TRBV6-5,-,TRBJ2-5,-,TGTGCCAGCAGTTACGCGTCCAGGATGAGAGAGACCCAGTACTTC,CASSYASRMRETQYF
TRBV20-1,-,TRBJ2-5,-,TGCAGTGCTAGAGATCAAGGGGGGTTTGGGATGGAGACCCAGTACTTC,CSARDQGGFGMETQYF
TRBV2,-,TRBJ2-1,-,TGTGCCAGCAGTGAAGCGCATGAGCAGTTCTTC,CASSEAHEQFF
TRBV7-2,-,TRBJ2-3,-,TGTGCCAGCAGCTTAGTAACGGGGGATACGCAGTATTTT,CASSLVTGDTQYF
TRBV12-3/TRBV12-4,-,TRBJ2-1,-,TGTGCCAGCAGCTTAGACAGCGCCCCCCACAATGAGCAGTTCTTC,CASSLDSAPHNEQFF
TRBV11-2,-,TRBJ2-7,-,TGTACCAGCAGCTCCTGGGGGGGCCAGGGAACCTACGAGCAGTACTTC,CTSSSWGGQGTYEQYF
TRBV2,-,TRBJ2-7,-,TGTGCCAGCAGTGAAGGACTAATTTCGGGCGAGCAGTACTTC,CASSEGLISGEQYF
TRBV29-1,few,TRBJ2-4,-,TGCAGCGTTCGAGCAATAGCCAAAAACATTCAGTACTTC,CSVRAIAKNIQYF
TRBV29-1,-,TRBJ1-2,-,TGCAGCGTTGAAGAGGGGCAGGCCCTCTATGGCTACACCTTC,CSVEEGQALYGYTF
TRBV7-2,few,TRBJ2-7,TRBD1,TGTGCCAGCAGCAACTTGGACAGGGTTTACGAGCAGTACTTC,CASSNLDRVYEQYF
TRBV6-1,few,TRBJ2-5,TRBD1,TGTGCCAGCAGTGCCACGGGACAGTCGAAGACCCAGTACTTC,CASSATGQSKTQYF
TRBV7-9,few,TRBJ2-5,-,TGTGCCAGCAGCCTAGGAGGGGTGTACCAAGAGACCCAGTACTTC,CASSLGGVYQETQYF
TRBV6-2/TRBV6-3,-,TRBJ1-1,-,TGTGCCAGCGGGAGGGGTGAAGCTTTCTTT,CASGRGEAFF
TRBV5-1,-,TRBJ1-1,-,TGCGCCAGCAGCTCTTTAATGGACAACATGAACACTGAAGCTTTCTTT,CASSSLMDNMNTEAFF
TRBV28,-,TRBJ2-1,TRBD1,TGTGCCAGCAGGAACCGGGGGACAGGGATTAGTGAGCAGTTCTTC,CASRNRGTGISEQFF
TRBV12-3/TRBV12-4,-,TRBJ2-4,TRBD2,TGTGCCAGCAGTTTATCGTTCTTTTTAGCGGGGGGCCAAGGAGTCCAAAACATTCAGTACTTC,CASSLSFFLAGGQGVQNIQYF
TRBV4-1,-,TRBJ1-2,TRBD1,TGCGCCAGCAGCCTGAGCGGAGGAGGGGGCCAATATGGCTACACCTTC,CASSLSGGGGQYGYTF
TRBV2,-,TRBJ2-1,TRBD2,TGTGCCAGCAGTGAACTCGGGACTAGCGGGAGGGAAAATGAGCAGTTCTTC,CASSELGTSGRENEQFF